These 26 T cell receptor beta chains share one sample of origin, sequenced in a study of T cell responses to AZD1222 COVID-19 vaccine (dated by TCRdb to the early 2020s). Library creation used the immunoSEQ multiplex PCR assay. TCRdb re-hosts the immuneACCESS table, in-frame sequences only. Its copies lack some clones; in the studies checked, an unresolved V gene accounts for under half of them, and the cause for the rest is not known. The sample table records around 140,000 clones; over 75% of these occur just once. Together, the top ten hold over 7% of the sample. Explained via the paper, the time point label denotes: baseline before first vaccination. This sample comprised peripheral blood, obtained on day 0 of AZD1222 vaccination. All receptors come from an adult in good health.

The V gene is TRBV5-1, the J gene TRBJ2-5, with a weak D call TRBD2 (6 bases). Trimming left V 2 bases short and J 1 base short, with 9 bases between. There are 14 residues in the CDR3. Per germline, CDR1 SGHRS and CDR2 YFSETQ. This CDR3 reads CASSFGLPQETQYF. Written as DNA, the CDR3 is TGCGCCAGCAGCTTTGGACTACCCCAAGAGACCCAGTACTTC.

The rearrangement uses TRBV4-1 and TRBJ2-3; perhaps D is TRBD1 or TRBD2 (6 bases each). The germline V gene has CDR1 MGHRA and CDR2 YSYEKL. The V end lost 0 bases, the J end lost 2 bases, and 15 bases lay between the germline ends. The CDR3 length is 17 residues. CDR3: CASSQDRGRPITDTQYF. In DNA, the CDR3 is TGCGCCAGCAGCCAAGATCGGGGGCGGCCAATCACAGATACGCAGTATTTT.

This chain joins TRBV30 and TRBJ1-2; no reliable D call. CDR3 length equals 15 residues. The V end was cut by 2 bases, the J end by 4 bases, with 17 bases between. CDR1 GTSNPN and CDR2 SVGIG come from the germline V gene (reference sequence). CDR3 DNA sequence: TGTGCCTGGAGTATTATGGTCCAGGCGGCCTATGGCTACACCTTC. Translating gives CAWSIMVQAAYGYTF.

This chain joins TRBV11-2 and TRBJ1-6; weak D call: TRBD1 (5 bases). The CDR3 has 14 residues. V was cut by 7 bases and J by 7 bases, with 14 bases left in between. Germline lookup yields CDR1 SGHAT and CDR2 FQNNGV. CDR3 amino acids: CASIGRGGNSPLHF. CDR3 bases: TGTGCCAGCATCGGACGCGGGGGGAATTCACCCCTCCACTTT.

This clone was picked up a small number of times. The rearrangement uses TRBV7-2 and TRBJ2-3; 7 nucleotides agree with TRBD2. The CDR3 spans 16 residues. Germline CDR1 SGHTA, CDR2 FQGNSA. V lost 1 base, J lost 2 bases, and 6 bases stayed unmatched. The CDR3 DNA reads as TGTGCCAGCAGCTTAGGGGCTAGCGGCATCACAGATACGCAGTATTTT. Amino acids: CASSLGASGITDTQYF.

J is TRBJ1-4 and V is TRBV30; D unresolved. V lost 6 bases to trimming and J lost 1 base, with 9 bases between them. This CDR3 comprises 13 residues. Germline V lookup: CDR1 GTSNPN, CDR2 SVGIG (reference sequence). CDR3 nucleotide sequence: TGTGCCTGTACACAAGGAACTAATGAAAAACTGTTTTTT. Its protein is CACTQGTNEKLFF.

The chain employs TRBV21-1 and TRBJ1-1; TRBD1, the D gene given by the table, was not confirmed from the DNA. TRBV21-1 is flagged as a pseudogene. This CDR3 comprises 15 residues. The CDR3 region has the DNA TGTGCCAGCACCACTAAGACAGGGGGCTATACTGAAGCTTTCTTT. The encoded protein is CASTTKTGGYTEAFF.

J is TRBJ1-1 and V is TRBV18, with D possibly matching TRBD1 (6 bases). From germline, CDR1 is KGHSH and CDR2 LQKENI. V was trimmed by 6 bases and J by 2 bases, leaving 10 bases between them. This CDR3 spans 13 amino acids. DNA for the CDR3: TGTGCCAGCTCGCCGGACAGTAACACTGAAGCTTTCTTT. Protein: CASSPDSNTEAFF.

The chain combines TRBV27 with TRBJ1-1; maybe TRBD1 (5 bases). This CDR3 comprises 15 residues. V lost 4 bases to trimming and J lost 7 bases, with 19 bases between them. CDR1 is MNHEY, CDR2 SMNVEV, per germline (reference sequence). CDR3 protein: CASSSQDILVSEAFF. In nucleotides, the CDR3 is TGTGCCAGCAGTTCCCAGGACATTCTAGTGAGTGAAGCTTTCTTT.

The CDR3 coding sequence is TGTGCCAGCAATGTTGTCCAAACAGATACGCAGTATTTT. Its translation is CASNVVQTDTQYF. This chain links TRBV2 with TRBJ2-3; D ambiguous. V was cut by 7 bases and J by 3 bases, with 11 bases left in between. CDR1 is SNHLY, CDR2 FYNNEI, per germline. The CDR3 length is 13 residues.

Written as DNA, the CDR3 is TGTGCCAGCAGCTTAGTACAGGGACCCGACGAGCAGTACTTC. It specifies CASSLVQGPDEQYF. This sequence joins TRBV11-1 and TRBJ2-7; TRBD1 might be the D (6 bases). V was shortened by 1 base and J by 5 bases, with 12 bases between the two germline ends. The CDR3 is 14 amino acids. Per the germline V gene, CDR1 is SGHAT and CDR2 is FQDESV (reference sequence). Full variable domain (missing parts from reference TRBV11-1 and TRBJ2-7): EAEVAQSPRYKITEKSQAVAFWCDPISGHATLYWYRQILGQGPELLVQFQDESVVDDSQLPKDRFSAERLKGVDSTLKIQPAELGDSAMYLCASSLVQGPDEQYFGPGTRLTVT.

The V call is TRBV5-1, the J call TRBJ2-2; possibly TRBD2 for D (6 bases). Trimming cost V 7 bases and J 1 base, with 8 bases left between them. The germline V gene has CDR1 SGHRS and CDR2 YFSETQ. The CDR3 consists of 13 residues. The CDR3 region has the DNA TGCGCCAGCGCGGGGCAGAACACCGGGGAGCTGTTTTTT. Its translation: CASAGQNTGELFF. Full variable domain (missing parts from reference TRBV5-1 and TRBJ2-2): KAGVTQTPRYLIKTRGQQVTLSCSPISGHRSVSWYQQTPGQGLQFLFEYFSETQRNKGNFPGRFSGRQFSNSRSEMNVSTLELGDSALYLCASAGQNTGELFFGEGSRLTVL.

The chain employs TRBV15 and TRBJ2-3, with D unresolved. Germline V gene lookup returns CDR1 LNHNV and CDR2 YYDKDF (reference sequence). Deletions cut 0 bases from V and 0 bases from J, with 16 bases between. This CDR3 is built from 18 residues. CDR3 nucleotides: TGTGCCACCAGCAGAGACCACGGGCCCCAAACTAGCACAGATACGCAGTATTTT. Protein: CATSRDHGPQTSTDTQYF.

This clone was seen once. This sequence joins TRBV29-1 and TRBJ2-1; TRBD2 agrees at 10 bases. The junction had 17 bases not matched to a gene; V was cut back by 3 bases and J by 3 bases. The CDR3 loop spans 19 amino acids. Germline CDR1 is SQVTM and CDR2 is ANQGSEA. CDR3: CSVEAVWASGSIYYNEQFF. The CDR3, as DNA: TGCAGCGTTGAGGCTGTATGGGCTAGCGGGAGTATTTACTACAATGAGCAGTTCTTC.

This clone was seen only a few times. In DNA form, the CDR3 reads TGCGCCAGCAGCGGGGCAGGAAACACCGGGGAGCTGTTTTTT. As protein: CASSGAGNTGELFF. The rearrangement links TRBV4-1 to TRBJ2-2, with a weak D call TRBD1 (5 bases). The CDR3 runs 14 residues. Looked up from germline, CDR1 is MGHRA and CDR2 is YSYEKL. Deletions cut 5 bases from V and 2 bases from J, with 9 bases between.

The chain links TRBV27 to TRBJ2-3, with D perhaps TRBD2 (5 bases). Per the germline V gene, CDR1 is MNHEY and CDR2 is SMNVEV (reference sequence). The CDR3 consists of 16 residues. Trimming stripped 4 bases from V and 4 bases from J, with 18 bases between. CDR3 sequence: CASSSPRGAGSDTQYF. The CDR3 DNA follows: TGTGCCAGCAGTTCCCCCCGGGGAGCTGGCTCAGATACGCAGTATTTT.

The rearrangement links TRBV9 to TRBJ1-6; no firm D call. The CDR3 is 16 residues long. Deletions cut 2 bases from V and 7 bases from J, with 16 bases between. Per the germline V gene, CDR1 is SGDLS and CDR2 is YYNGEE. The CDR3 bases are TGTGCCAGCAGCGTCGGACCGAATCCGGGGAATTCACCCCTCCACTTT. Protein: CASSVGPNPGNSPLHF.

This sequence joins TRBV6-2 or TRBV6-3 and TRBJ1-2; D is unresolved. Between the trimmed V and J ends, which lost 2 bases and 3 bases, there was a span of 7 bases. CDR1 MNHEY and CDR2 SVGEGT come from the germline V gene. This CDR3 region has 13 residues. CDR3 region: CASSYGIYYGYTF. In DNA, the CDR3 is TGTGCCAGCAGTTACGGGATCTACTATGGCTACACCTTC.

The table lists this clone with a count of one. The rearrangement uses TRBV3-1 (or the pseudogene TRBV3-2) and TRBJ1-2; D possibly corresponds to TRBD1 (5 bases). Germline CDR1 reads LGHDT; CDR2 reads YNNKEL (reference sequence). CDR3 length: 13 residues. Trimming pared 0 bases from V and 8 bases from J, leaving 10 bases between. The CDR3 loop is CASSQDGARGYTF. The CDR3 DNA reads as TGTGCCAGCAGCCAAGATGGGGCGCGCGGCTACACCTTC.

This sequence joins TRBV30 and TRBJ2-2; 10 nucleotides agree with TRBD2. The germline gives CDR1 GTSNPN, CDR2 SVGIG (reference sequence). The CDR3 runs 16 residues. The V gene end was trimmed by 3 bases and the J gene end by 3 bases; junction bases not matched to a gene: 7. CDR3 coding DNA: TGTGCCTGGAGGTCAGCGGGGGGGCGAGACACCGGGGAGCTGTTTTTT. Translation: CAWRSAGGRDTGELFF.

This chain joins TRBV7-2 and TRBJ2-1; D is ambiguous. Looked up from germline, CDR1 is SGHTA and CDR2 is FQGNSA. The length of the CDR3 is 16 residues. Trimming took off 3 bases at V and 0 bases at J, with 12 bases between the two ends. The DNA for the CDR3 is TGTGCCAGCAGCTTCGGATCGGTGACCTCCTACAATGAGCAGTTCTTC. Residues: CASSFGSVTSYNEQFF.

The V and J genes are TRBV6-5 and TRBJ2-4; D is undetermined. Germline CDR1 and CDR2: MNHEY and SVGAGI. V lost 8 bases to trimming and J lost 4 bases, with 9 bases between them. This CDR3 has 12 residues. The CDR3 is CASSGGKNIQYF. In DNA form, the CDR3 reads TGTGCCAGCTCCGGCGGAAAAAACATTCAGTACTTC.

V is TRBV27 and J is TRBJ1-2, with 10 positions matching TRBD1. The germline gives CDR1 MNHEY, CDR2 SMNVEV (reference sequence). The CDR3 has 14 residues. V lost 7 bases and J lost 0; bases outside the gene matches: 2. CDR3 amino acids: CASTDRGPNYGYTF. The DNA of the CDR3 is TGTGCCAGCACCGACAGGGGGCCTAACTATGGCTACACCTTC.

The V and J genes are TRBV10-3 and TRBJ2-2; 11 nucleotides align to TRBD2. The trim removed 6 bases at V and 3 bases at J, leaving 3 bases unmatched. There are 15 residues in the CDR3. Germline CDR1 reads ENHRY; CDR2 reads SYGVKD. CDR3 coding DNA: TGTGCCATCAGCCCGGGACTAGCGGACACCGGGGAGCTGTTTTTT. It specifies CAISPGLADTGELFF.

This sequence joins TRBV29-1 and TRBJ1-2; D is unclear. CDR3 length equals 11 residues. Trimming pared 4 bases from V and 4 bases from J, leaving 7 bases between. The germline gives CDR1 SQVTM, CDR2 ANQGSEA. The CDR3 region is CSVAGFYGYTF. For the CDR3, the DNA is TGCAGCGTTGCTGGTTTCTATGGCTACACCTTC.

V and J are TRBV5-1 and TRBJ1-2, with 7 positions matching TRBD1. This CDR3 contains 16 residues. Trimming at V came to 1 base and at J to 1 base, leaving 7 bases not matched to a gene. Germline CDR1 reads SGHRS; CDR2 reads YFSETQ. The CDR3 is CASSLRTGFINYGYTF. Here the CDR3 DNA reads TGCGCCAGCAGCTTGAGGACAGGATTTATTAACTATGGCTACACCTTC.